This passage covers 10 T cell receptor beta chains from one sample sequenced in a study of T cell repertoires in cytomegalovirus infection. No antigen is known for these receptors. TCRdb re-called the reads with MiXCR, one entry per CDR3 protein. The repertoire has approximately 71,000 distinct CDR3 sequences, roughly 22% of them found once; the top ten carry roughly two thirds. The sample here was CD8+ T cells from cultured PBMCs, taken from culture after CMV antigen stimulation. The receptors were gathered from a human donor in good health (CMV status not recorded). Some clones in this sample may be carry-over from other donors' samples.

The table lists this clonotype with a few counts. The J gene is TRBJ2-3, the V gene TRBV11-2; D not certain. Germline V gives CDR1 SGHAT, CDR2 FQNNGV. Trimming took 1 base from V and 5 from J, leaving 10 bases between them. CDR3 length equals 14 residues. The CDR3 reads CASSLARPRDTQYF. CDR3 nucleotide sequence: TGTGCCAGCAGCTTAGCCCGGCCCAGAGATACGCAGTATTTT.

This clonotype has more than one count but fewer than ten. The chain links TRBV6-6 to TRBJ1-4; 10 nucleotides align to TRBD1. V lost 4 bases and J lost 0; bases outside the gene matches: 8. CDR1 and CDR2 from the germline V gene are MNHNY and SVGAGI (reference sequence). The CDR3 is 18 amino acids. In nucleotides, the CDR3 is TGTGCCAGCAGTTTTGACAGGGGGCCGCATTCAACTAATGAAAAACTGTTTTTT. Protein product: CASSFDRGPHSTNEKLFF.

The rearrangement uses TRBV24-1 and TRBJ1-5; D is unresolved. The CDR3 spans 13 residues. Deletions cut 2 bases from V and 0 bases from J, with 1 base between. The germline gives CDR1 KGHDR, CDR2 SFDVKD. The CDR3, as DNA: TGTGCCACCAGTGATTCTAGCAATCAGCCCCAGCATTTT. This encodes CATSDSSNQPQHF.

This clonotype was found a few times. The chain carries TRBV27 and TRBJ2-1; TRBD1 is a possible D gene (5 bases). Germline V lookup: CDR1 MNHEY, CDR2 SMNVEV (reference sequence). Trimming removed 6 bases from V and 0 bases from J, with 12 bases in between. CDR3 length equals 15 residues. The CDR3 DNA is TGTGCCAGCAGCCAGACAGAAGGCTCCTACAATGAGCAGTTCTTC. It encodes CASSQTEGSYNEQFF.

The J gene is TRBJ1-6, the V gene TRBV6-2 or TRBV6-3, with 9 nucleotides matching TRBD1. Trimming took 4 bases from V and 5 from J; bases not matched to a gene: 18. Germline V gene sequence: CDR1 MNHEY, CDR2 SVGEGT. This CDR3 spans 20 amino acids. In DNA, the CDR3 is TGTGCCAGCAGTTGGGCCTTAACGGGACAGGGCCGCCTGGATAATTCACCCCTCCACTTT. As protein: CASSWALTGQGRLDNSPLHF.

The chain employs TRBV7-8 and TRBJ1-2; D possibly corresponds to TRBD1 (6 bases). Looked up from germline, CDR1 is SGHVS and CDR2 is FQNEAQ. This CDR3 spans 15 amino acids. Trimming left V 5 bases short and J 4 bases short, with 17 bases between. The CDR3 spells CASSGSTGKSYGYTF. The CDR3 nucleotides read TGTGCCAGCAGCGGTAGTACAGGGAAGAGCTATGGCTACACCTTC.

There are a few counts of this clonotype. The chain recombines TRBV7-9 with TRBJ1-4, with D hard to call. V lost 5 bases to trimming and J lost 0 bases, with 13 bases between them. The length of the CDR3 is 16 residues. Germline lookup yields CDR1 SEHNR and CDR2 FQNEAQ (reference sequence). CDR3: CASSDDKRATNEKLFF. As DNA, the CDR3 is TGTGCCAGCAGCGATGACAAACGTGCAACTAATGAAAAACTGTTTTTT.

This clonotype was detected only a few times. The chain is built from TRBV7-2 and TRBJ1-6; TRBD1 is a possible D gene (5 bases). Between the trimmed V and J ends, which lost 4 bases and 8 bases, there was a span of 9 bases. CDR1 is SGHTA and CDR2 is FQGNSA in the germline V gene. The length of the CDR3 is 13 residues. The chain's CDR3 is CASSSRTYSPLHF. CDR3 bases: TGTGCCAGCAGCTCCCGGACATATTCACCCCTCCACTTT. The whole variable domain, remainder taken from reference TRBV7-2 and TRBJ1-6, is GAGVSQSPSNKVTEKGKDVELRCDPISGHTALYWYRQSLGQGLEFLIYFQGNSAPDKSGLPSDRFSAERTGGSVSTLTIQRTQQEDSAVYLCASSSRTYSPLHFGNGTRLTVT.

This clonotype was seen only a few times. This chain uses TRBV4-1 with TRBJ2-1; unclear D gene. CDR3 length equals 15 residues. Germline lookup yields CDR1 MGHRA and CDR2 YSYEKL. The V and J ends lost 3 bases and 4 bases respectively, with 13 bases between them. The CDR3 DNA reads as TGCGCCAGCAGCCAGTTACCGATTTCTTACAATGAGCAGTTCTTC. The encoded protein is CASSQLPISYNEQFF.

The CDR3 region has the DNA TGTGCCACCGAACAAGAGACCCAGTACTTC. It yields the protein CATEQETQYF. The chain combines TRBV7-9 with TRBJ2-5, with D hard to call. The CDR3 is 10 amino acids. From germline, CDR1 is SEHNR and CDR2 FQNEAQ (reference sequence). Trimming took off 10 bases at V and 2 bases at J, with 5 bases between the two ends.